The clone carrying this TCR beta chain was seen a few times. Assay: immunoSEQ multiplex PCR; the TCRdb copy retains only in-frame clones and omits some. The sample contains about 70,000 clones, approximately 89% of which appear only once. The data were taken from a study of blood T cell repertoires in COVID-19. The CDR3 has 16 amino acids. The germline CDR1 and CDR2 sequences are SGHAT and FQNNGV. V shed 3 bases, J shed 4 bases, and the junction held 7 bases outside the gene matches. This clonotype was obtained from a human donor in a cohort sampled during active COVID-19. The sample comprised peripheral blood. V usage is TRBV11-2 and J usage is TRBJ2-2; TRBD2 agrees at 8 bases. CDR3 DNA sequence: TGTGCCAGCAGCTTCCGCGGGGGGCCTTCCACCGGGGAGCTGTTTTTT. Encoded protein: CASSFRGGPSTGELFF.